This T cell receptor (beta chain) was retrieved from a study of T cells in Graves' hyperthyroidism and ophthalmopathy. Study details: Any treatment followed the collection of peripheral blood at initial diagnosis.

Uncontrolled infections, other autoimmune diseases, pregnancy or lactation led to exclusion of patients. Deletions cut 3 bases from V and 4 bases from J, with 18 bases between. In germline, CDR1 is MGHRA, CDR2 YSYEKL. The CDR3 length is 16 residues. RNA transcripts yielded amplified TCR beta CDR3 regions. A set of HTBI primers served as the primers for a first-round RT-PCR of the TCR CDR3. TCRdb analysed the multiplex PCR reads with MiXCR anew, one entry per CDR3 protein. The table includes 600,000 or so distinct CDR3 sequences, 12% to 15% detected once. The sample was blood. The chain recombines TRBV4-1 with TRBJ1-2, with a weak D call TRBD1 (5 bases). The clonotype comes from a woman under 30 with Graves' ophthalmopathy. The CDR3 DNA follows: TGCGCCAGCAGCCAGTTCCGGGGCAGGGAGGCCTATGGCTACACCTTC. It translates to CASSQFRGREAYGYTF.